Listed here is a single T cell receptor beta chain. Its antigen specificity is not known. Per-nucleotide qualities are absent, and no much larger clonotype sits a single base away. The library was generated by the immunoSEQ multiplex PCR assay. TCRdb limited this immuneACCESS table to in-frame rearrangements with V and J called. A share of clones is missing; checked studies link under half to unresolved V genes, and the rest is unexplained. The sample includes tens of thousands of clones, with about 90% observed a single time. Of the sample, 1.5% to 2% is held by the ten largest clones. The sample is drawn from a study of T cell changes during pregnancy in multiple sclerosis (dated by TCRdb to between 2019 and 2020). Turning to the overall study: In women with multiple sclerosis, the researchers looked at how the T cell repertoire shifted as pregnancy progressed.

Its CDR3 holds 13 amino acids, cysteine through phenylalanine. Here the CDR3 DNA is all that survives: 39 bases in frame from base 1. The germline V and J ends show losses of 4 bases and 3 bases respectively, and no gene match explains 5 bases of the junction. CDR1 and CDR2 (SQVTM, ANQGSEA) derive from the germline V gene. The V and J segments used are TRBV29-1 and TRBJ2-7; 8 central nucleotides agree with TRBD2. Sample: peripheral blood, taken in the first trimester of pregnancy. This TCR was recovered from a female donor in good health, enrolled as a control in a pregnancy study. The CDR3 amino acid sequence is: CSVVVSGNYEQYF. The DNA sequence reads TGCAGCGTTGTAGTTAGCGGGAACTACGAGCAGTACTTC.